A selection of T cell receptor beta chains follows, all from one sample in a study of blood T cell repertoires in COVID-19. Method: immunoSEQ multiplex PCR; TCRdb's copy keeps in-frame clones and lacks some. The sample holds about 76,000 clones, approximately 89% seen once. Source material: peripheral blood. Receptor source: a man aged 45 to 65 with active COVID-19. CDR3s include the opening cysteine and the closing phenylalanine or tryptophan. Fields, in order: V gene, D gene, clone size, J gene, CDR3 protein, CDR3 DNA. A D gene is named only where the DNA matches it firmly. Clone size, where shown, is once, few, many, or a class for clones that have expanded.

v_gene: TRBV5-1; d_gene: .; abundance: .; j_gene: TRBJ1-2; CDR3aa: CASSSETVKYGYTF; CDR3nt: TGCGCCAGCAGCTCAGAGACAGTTAAGTATGGCTACACCTTC
v_gene: TRBV6-2/TRBV6-3; d_gene: TRBD1; abundance: .; j_gene: TRBJ1-2; CDR3aa: CASSGQENYGYTF; CDR3nt: TGTGCCAGCAGTGGACAGGAGAACTATGGCTACACCTTC
v_gene: TRBV5-1; d_gene: .; abundance: .; j_gene: TRBJ2-7; CDR3aa: CASSSRGPSYEQYF; CDR3nt: TGCGCCAGCAGCTCCCGCGGGCCCTCCTACGAGCAGTACTTC
v_gene: TRBV6-2/TRBV6-3; d_gene: TRBD1; abundance: .; j_gene: TRBJ1-1; CDR3aa: CASSLGQGSANTEAFF; CDR3nt: TGTGCCAGCAGCCTGGGACAGGGCTCAGCGAACACTGAAGCTTTCTTT
v_gene: TRBV11-2; d_gene: .; abundance: .; j_gene: TRBJ1-3; CDR3aa: CASSLDGGSSGNTIYF; CDR3nt: TGTGCCAGCAGCTTAGACGGGGGAAGCTCTGGAAACACCATATATTTT
v_gene: TRBV5-4; d_gene: TRBD1; abundance: .; j_gene: TRBJ1-4; CDR3aa: CASSLDRGNEKLFF; CDR3nt: TGTGCCAGCAGTTTGGACAGGGGTAATGAAAAACTGTTTTTT
v_gene: TRBV18; d_gene: TRBD1; abundance: few; j_gene: TRBJ1-5; CDR3aa: CASSPLGQGREQPQHF; CDR3nt: TGTGCCAGCTCACCTCTCGGACAGGGGAGAGAACAGCCCCAGCATTTT
v_gene: TRBV19; d_gene: TRBD2; abundance: once; j_gene: TRBJ2-1; CDR3aa: CASSITLAGGFSEQFF; CDR3nt: TGTGCCAGTAGTATAACGCTAGCGGGAGGTTTTAGTGAGCAGTTCTTC
v_gene: TRBV21-1; d_gene: .; abundance: .; j_gene: TRBJ1-4; CDR3aa: CASRRKLFF; CDR3nt: TGTGCCAGCAGACGGAAACTGTTTTTT
v_gene: TRBV7-2; d_gene: TRBD1; abundance: .; j_gene: TRBJ2-7; CDR3aa: CASSQRQGLYEQYF; CDR3nt: TGTGCCAGCAGCCAGAGACAGGGTCTCTACGAGCAGTACTTC
v_gene: TRBV4-1; d_gene: TRBD1; abundance: .; j_gene: TRBJ1-5; CDR3aa: CASSPRTGVSNQPQHF; CDR3nt: TGCGCCAGCAGCCCCCGGACAGGAGTAAGCAATCAGCCCCAGCATTTT
v_gene: TRBV28; d_gene: TRBD1; abundance: .; j_gene: TRBJ2-3; CDR3aa: CASSLRTGGTDTQYF; CDR3nt: TGTGCCAGCAGTCTGCGGACAGGGGGTACAGATACGCAGTATTTT
v_gene: TRBV3-1/TRBV3-2; d_gene: TRBD1; abundance: .; j_gene: TRBJ2-3; CDR3aa: CASSQARAPPTGNGADTQYF; CDR3nt: TGTGCCAGCAGCCAAGCTCGGGCCCCCCCGACAGGGAATGGCGCAGATACGCAGTATTTT
v_gene: TRBV28; d_gene: .; abundance: .; j_gene: TRBJ1-1; CDR3aa: CASPPRRGRTEAFF; CDR3nt: TGTGCCAGCCCTCCACGGAGGGGCCGTACTGAAGCTTTCTTT
v_gene: TRBV19; d_gene: .; abundance: .; j_gene: TRBJ2-5; CDR3aa: CATSGETPPSEETQYF; CDR3nt: TGTGCCACCTCGGGGGAGACCCCACCCTCAGAAGAGACCCAGTACTTC
v_gene: TRBV24-1; d_gene: .; abundance: few; j_gene: TRBJ2-7; CDR3aa: CATSAPGPPYEQYF; CDR3nt: TGTGCCACCAGTGCCCCAGGGCCCCCCTACGAGCAGTACTTC
v_gene: TRBV28; d_gene: .; abundance: .; j_gene: TRBJ1-2; CDR3aa: CASSPGTTYGYTF; CDR3nt: TGTGCCAGCAGTCCAGGGACAACCTATGGCTACACCTTC